This entry lists 3 T cell receptor beta chains sequenced from one sample in a study of OX40 agonist ivuxolimab in advanced cancers. The protocol was immunoSEQ multiplex PCR, while the TCRdb copy is restricted to in-frame clones and leaves out a portion. The sample yields some 87,000 clones, roughly 94% seen once. Sample: CD4+ or CD8+ T cells sorted from blood, taken in a trial of the OX40 agonist ivuxolimab. Source of these receptors: an adult with an advanced solid tumor such as melanoma, head and neck, liver or kidney cancer.

The J gene is TRBJ1-1, the V gene TRBV6-5, with 7 bases lining up with TRBD1. V lost 10 bases to trimming and J lost 0 bases; unmatched junction nucleotides: 8. This CDR3 region has 14 residues. Germline assignment: CDR1 MNHEY and CDR2 SVGAGI. This CDR3 is CAISLQGMNTEAFF. For the CDR3, the DNA is TGTGCCATCAGCCTACAGGGGATGAACACTGAAGCTTTCTTT.

CDR3 nucleotides: TGTGCCAGCAGCTTGGGCGGGAGGGTCTACGAGCAGTACTTC. It specifies CASSLGGRVYEQYF. The chain employs TRBV13 and TRBJ2-7; TRBD2 agrees at 9 bases. Germline CDR1 PRHDT, CDR2 FYEKMQ (reference sequence). V lost 3 bases and J lost 3; bases outside the gene matches: 3. The CDR3 sequence is 14 residues long.

The chain joins TRBV7-9 to TRBJ1-2; possibly TRBD1 for D (5 bases). The CDR3 covers 15 residues. Germline V gives CDR1 SEHNR, CDR2 FQNEAQ (reference sequence). V was shortened by 4 bases and J by 4 bases, with 16 bases between the two germline ends. This CDR3 is CASSSTGSVAYGYTF. The DNA for the CDR3 is TGTGCCAGCAGCTCTACAGGATCGGTAGCCTATGGCTACACCTTC. The whole variable domain, filled in from reference TRBV7-9 and TRBJ1-2, reads DTGVSQNPRHKITKRGQNVTFRCDPISEHNRLYWYRQTLGQGPEFLTYFQNEAQLEKSRLLSDRFSAERPKGSFSTLEIQRTEQGDSAMYLCASSSTGSVAYGYTFGSGTRLTVV.